The subject of this entry is one T cell receptor beta chain. The target antigen is unknown. These data belong to a study of shared clonotypes between healthy human individuals. The study's findings and limits: In general, naive subsets displayed greater estimated richness than memory subsets did. Having only a few donors restricted how much genetic and exposure-history diversity was captured.

Looked up from germline, CDR1 is MNHEY and CDR2 is SMNVEV (reference sequence). The CDR3 sequence is 16 residues long. V lost 6 bases and J lost 4, with 20 bases in between. TCRdb's copy holds only in-frame clones and misses some; the assay was immunoSEQ multiplex PCR. The sample lists over 850,000 clones, around 78% occurring once. The chain has TRBV27 and TRBJ2-3; D gene uncertain. The clonotype comes from a man aged 18 to 30 in good health. Some clones in this sample may be carry-over from other donors' samples. Sequenced: memory CD4+ T cells from PBMCs. The subset was: CD45RA-negative fraction. The CDR3 reads CASSRNPIPMADTQYF. The CDR3 DNA reads as TGTGCCAGCAGCCGCAACCCAATTCCCATGGCAGATACGCAGTATTTT.